The rows below give T cell receptor beta chains drawn from one sample of a study of T-cell reconstitution after alpha-beta-depleted transplantation in children. TCRdb re-called the PCR reads through MiXCR, storing one row per CDR3 protein. The table records a few hundred thousand distinct CDR3 sequences, around a tenth of them present only once. The sequencing used PBMCs from the stem cell graft donor, collected from the stem cell graft. The receptors here all came from a human donor who donated a stem cell graft to a child with acute lymphoblastic leukemia. CDR3s include the opening cysteine and the closing phenylalanine or tryptophan. Fields, in order: V gene, J gene, clone size, D gene, CDR3 DNA, CDR3 protein. The D gene is left open where the match is weak. Clone size, where shown, is once, few, many, or a class for clones that have expanded.

>TRBV7-9|TRBJ2-3|.|.
TGTGCCAGCAGCTCACCGTACGGGACCGCTAGCACAGATACGCAGTATTTT
CASSSPYGTASTDTQYF
>TRBV27|TRBJ2-7|.|.
TGTGCCAGCAGTGCCCCGGTTGGTCAGCAGTACTTC
CASSAPVGQQYF
>TRBV5-1|TRBJ2-5|many|.
TGCGCCAGCAGCTTGAGTTCAGGTCCAGGGGAGACCCAGTACTTC
CASSLSSGPGETQYF
>TRBV7-6|TRBJ2-1|many|.
TGTGCCAGCAGCTTACTTGAGCGCGGGAATGAGCAGTTCTTC
CASSLLERGNEQFF
>TRBV3-1|TRBJ2-2|many|.
TGTGCCAGCAGCCAAGTTCCGAACACCGGGGAGCTGTTTTTT
CASSQVPNTGELFF
>TRBV18|TRBJ2-1|.|.
TGTGCCAGCTCACCACCGGGTCTAGTGAGGGACAATGAGCAGTTCTTC
CASSPPGLVRDNEQFF
>TRBV19|TRBJ2-1|.|.
TGTGCCAGTAGTTACGACGAGAGCACCTCCTACAATGAGCAGTTCTTC
CASSYDESTSYNEQFF
>TRBV7-9|TRBJ2-1|few|TRBD1
TGTGCCAGCAGCGACCGGGACAGGGTCACTGAGCAGTTCTTC
CASSDRDRVTEQFF
>TRBV28|TRBJ1-5|few|.
TGTGCCAGCAGTTTAAGGGGCAGGGGAGGATATAGCAATCAGCCCCAGCATTTT
CASSLRGRGGYSNQPQHF
>TRBV5-1|TRBJ2-5|many|TRBD1
TGCGCCAGCAGCTTGTTGGGACAGGGGGCAGAGACCCAGTACTTC
CASSLLGQGAETQYF
>TRBV7-2|TRBJ1-2|few|.
TGTGCCAGCAGCCTTTACAATGGCTACACCTTC
CASSLYNGYTF
>TRBV28|TRBJ2-3|.|.
TGTGCCAGCAGACCCACTTACCGGGACAAGGAACCAGATACGCAGTATTTT
CASRPTYRDKEPDTQYF
>TRBV6-6|TRBJ1-4|.|.
TGTGCCAGCAGTTACGGGGGGAATGAAAAACTGTTTTTT
CASSYGGNEKLFF
>TRBV9|TRBJ2-3|few|.
TGTGCCAGCAGCGGGTCTGGGGAGACCCACACAGATACGCAGTATTTT
CASSGSGETHTDTQYF
>TRBV6-5|TRBJ2-7|few|TRBD2
TGTGCCAGCAGTACCCGACTAGCGGGAGGACTCTACGAGCAGTACTTC
CASSTRLAGGLYEQYF
>TRBV20-1|TRBJ1-6|.|.
TGCAGCGGGGTAGCGAACCGATTCAATTCACCCCTCCACTTT
CSGVANRFNSPLHF
>TRBV12-3/TRBV12-4|TRBJ2-4|few|TRBD1
TGTGCCAGCAGTTTTTCCTCCTTGGGGACAGGGGACGTCGTTCAGTACTTC
CASSFSSLGTGDVVQYF
>TRBV5-1|TRBJ1-5|few|.
TGCGCCAGCAGCTTGTCGCACGGATCCAATCAGCCCCAGCATTTT
CASSLSHGSNQPQHF
>TRBV6-1|TRBJ2-5|.|TRBD2
TGTGCCAGCAGCATTAGCGGGAGAGAGACCCAGTACTTC
CASSISGRETQYF
>TRBV12-3/TRBV12-4|TRBJ2-1|.|.
TGTGCCAGCAGTTTAGTGTTGGCGGGCGGGGTCTTAAATGAGCAGTTCTTC
CASSLVLAGGVLNEQFF
>TRBV7-8|TRBJ2-3|few|.
TGTGCCAGCAGCTTGGGGGGTTTAGAGGCAGATACGCAGTATTTT
CASSLGGLEADTQYF
>TRBV4-3|TRBJ1-2|.|.
TGCGCCAGCAGCCAGTTGACAGGCGCCTTCTATGGCTACACCTTC
CASSQLTGAFYGYTF
>TRBV12-3/TRBV12-4|TRBJ2-7|.|.
TGTGCCAGCAGTTCCGCCCAGGGACATAGTGGAGAGCAGTACTTC
CASSSAQGHSGEQYF
>TRBV20-1|TRBJ1-2|.|.
TGCAGTGGGCTAGATAGAAGACGGGGAAACTATGGCTACACCTTC
CSGLDRRRGNYGYTF
>TRBV7-9|TRBJ1-2|many|.
TGTGCCAGCAGCTTAGTGTCTCGGACGGATGGCTACACCTTC
CASSLVSRTDGYTF
>TRBV20-1|TRBJ2-1|.|.
TGCAGTGTGACTAGTTTTAATCACAATGAGCAGTTCTTC
CSVTSFNHNEQFF
>TRBV6-2/TRBV6-3|TRBJ2-6|many|.
TGTGCCAGCAGTCGGACGGCTGGGGCCAACGTCCTGACTTTC
CASSRTAGANVLTF
>TRBV28|TRBJ2-1|many|TRBD2
TGTGCCAGCAGTTTCAGGTCTAGCGGGAGTAGGAATGAGCAGTTCTTC
CASSFRSSGSRNEQFF
>TRBV7-3|TRBJ2-3|.|TRBD2
TGTGCCAGCAGCTTAAACCCCCCGGGAGGCGGCGTCACAGATACGCAGTATTTT
CASSLNPPGGGVTDTQYF
>TRBV6-5|TRBJ2-5|.|TRBD2
TGTGCCAGCAGTTTTACCTTAGCGGGAGAGACCCAGTACTTC
CASSFTLAGETQYF
>TRBV3-1|TRBJ2-3|.|.
TGTGCCAGCTGCCCCCGGGCCCGACAGTCTCGCCACACAGATACGCAGTATTTT
CASCPRARQSRHTDTQYF
>TRBV5-1|TRBJ2-2|many|.
TGCGCCAGCTGGGTGAACACCGGGGAGCTGTTTTTT
CASWVNTGELFF
>TRBV7-2|TRBJ2-7|few|.
TGTGCCAGCAGCTCGGACGGGCTAGCAGTTTCCTACGAGCAGTACTTC
CASSSDGLAVSYEQYF
>TRBV20-1|TRBJ1-1|few|.
TGCAGTGCTAGAGATCCGGAAGGCGCTGAAGCTTTCTTT
CSARDPEGAEAFF
>TRBV24-1|TRBJ2-1|.|TRBD2
TGTGCCACCAGTGATTCGGGACTAGCGGGAGGAAATGAGCAGTTCTTC
CATSDSGLAGGNEQFF
>TRBV4-1|TRBJ2-7|many|.
TGCGCCAGCAGCCAAGACGAAAACTGGCAAGACGAGCAGTACTTC
CASSQDENWQDEQYF
>TRBV7-2|TRBJ2-1|many|.
TGTGCCAGCAGCCCGTCCGATGAGCAGTTCTTC
CASSPSDEQFF
>TRBV27|TRBJ2-1|few|.
TGTGCCAGCAGTTCGGACCTCGGCTTTGAGCAGTTCTTC
CASSSDLGFEQFF
>TRBV6-5|TRBJ2-3|few|.
TGTGCCAGCAGTTACCGAGGGGCTAGCACAGATACGCAGTATTTT
CASSYRGASTDTQYF
>TRBV7-2|TRBJ1-2|few|.
TGTGCCAGCAGCTTAGGGCCCTCGGGAGGCTATGGCTACACCTTC
CASSLGPSGGYGYTF
>TRBV5-1|TRBJ2-7|many|TRBD2
TGCGCCAGCAACCTAGCGGGAGGGCCTGGTTACGAGCAGTACTTC
CASNLAGGPGYEQYF
>TRBV5-1|TRBJ2-5|few|TRBD2
TGCGCCAGCAGCCTGAACGTCCCGGGAGGAGAGACCCAGTACTTC
CASSLNVPGGETQYF
>TRBV29-1|TRBJ2-1|.|.
TGCAGCGTTGAAAAGGGGTTCTCCAGGGAGCAGTTCTTC
CSVEKGFSREQFF
>TRBV29-1|TRBJ2-2|.|TRBD1
TGCAGCGTTGAAAGACCGGGACAGGCGAACACCGGGGAGCTGTTTTTT
CSVERPGQANTGELFF
>TRBV5-6|TRBJ2-1|few|.
TGTGCCAGCAGCCTCATGAATCGTGACAGAACCAATGAGCAGTTCTTC
CASSLMNRDRTNEQFF
>TRBV7-2|TRBJ1-1|.|.
TGTGCCAGCAGCTTAGGGGCAGGGGCCACTGAAGCTTTCTTT
CASSLGAGATEAFF
>TRBV5-1|TRBJ1-2|.|TRBD1
TGCGCCAGCAGCCAGACCCCTGGAGGGACAGAGAACTATGGCTACACCTTC
CASSQTPGGTENYGYTF
>TRBV2|TRBJ2-1|.|TRBD2
TGTGCCAGCAAGACTAGCGAGGCCTACAATGAGCAGTTCTTC
CASKTSEAYNEQFF
>TRBV5-1|TRBJ1-5|few|TRBD1
TGCGCCAGCAGCTTGGCGGGGCCGGGACAGGGGAGTCAGCCCCAGCATTTT
CASSLAGPGQGSQPQHF
>TRBV10-3|TRBJ2-3|many|.
TGTGCCATCAGTGAGCCTATTGGGGGAACTAGCACAGATACGCAGTATTTT
CAISEPIGGTSTDTQYF